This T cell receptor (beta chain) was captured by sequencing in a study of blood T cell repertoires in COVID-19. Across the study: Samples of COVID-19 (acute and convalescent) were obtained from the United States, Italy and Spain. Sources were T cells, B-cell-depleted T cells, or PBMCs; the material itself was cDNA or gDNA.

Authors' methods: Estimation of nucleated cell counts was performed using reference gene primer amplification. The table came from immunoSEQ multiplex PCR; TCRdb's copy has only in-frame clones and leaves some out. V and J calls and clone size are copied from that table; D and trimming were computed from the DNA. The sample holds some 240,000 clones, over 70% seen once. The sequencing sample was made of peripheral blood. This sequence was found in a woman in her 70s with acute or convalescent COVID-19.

The CDR3 spells CASSYDFTDTQYF. The CDR3 region has the DNA TGTGCCAGCAGTTATGACTTCACAGATACGCAGTATTTT. The rearrangement links TRBV27 to TRBJ2-3; D call uncertain. Trimming took 4 bases from V and 2 from J, leaving 7 bases between them. CDR3 length equals 13 residues. CDR1 and CDR2 from the germline V gene are MNHEY and SMNVEV (reference sequence).